This T cell receptor beta chain was captured in a study of blood T cell repertoires in COVID-19. Study-level information: COVID-19 samples from acute and convalescent phases originated in the United States, Italy and Spain. T cells, B-cell-depleted T cells, or PBMCs supplied cDNA or gDNA.

Original data processing: Reference gene primer amplification gave estimated nucleated cell counts. Produced via immunoSEQ multiplex PCR; TCRdb's table is partial and in-frame only. D and trimming were read from the DNA, whereas the V and J calls and clone size are those reported in that table. The sample gives 240,000 or so clones, about 73% of which show up once; 2.5% to 4% is in the top ten. Germline V gives CDR1 LNHDA, CDR2 SQIVND (reference sequence). The CDR3 covers 14 residues. The ends lost 3 bases at V and 5 bases at J; junction bases unmatched: 6. Sequenced: peripheral blood. This TCR derives from a woman older than 75 with acute or convalescent COVID-19. The gene calls are TRBV19 and TRBJ2-5, with 7 bases identical to TRBD1. CDR3 bases: TGTGCCAGTAGTATCGACAGGGTTAGTGAGACCCAGTACTTC. Translated, it gives CASSIDRVSETQYF.